Below, 7 T cell receptor beta chains from the same sample are listed, as sequenced in a study of a mutant IDH1 vaccine in newly diagnosed glioma. Sequenced by immunoSEQ multiplex PCR; TCRdb stores in-frame clones only, minus some. This sample has roughly 60,000 clones, with approximately 80% found just once. The sample's time point: week 35, safety follow-up. Each dose of the vaccine consisted of 300 ug of mutant IDH1 20-mer peptide, with topical imiquimod. These receptors' targets are unknown. The specimen was PBMCs, collected from a glioma patient whose treatment included an IDH1 peptide vaccine. These receptors were obtained from a man between 40 and 49 years old with glioma.

The chain joins TRBV6-1 to TRBJ2-7; no definite D call. There are 11 residues in the CDR3. CDR1 and CDR2 from the germline V gene are MNHNS and SASEGT. The V gene lost 8 bases and the J gene lost 2 bases, with 7 bases spanning the gap. CDR3 loop: CASDTAYEQYF. CDR3 nucleotide sequence: TGTGCCAGCGATACAGCCTACGAGCAGTACTTC.

V usage is TRBV6-5 and J usage is TRBJ2-7, with D maybe TRBD1 (5 bases). V lost 4 bases to trimming and J lost 1 base, with 11 bases between them. Germline V lookup: CDR1 MNHEY, CDR2 SVGAGI. This CDR3 comprises 14 residues. The CDR3: CASSLNRLSYEQYF. CDR3 coding DNA: TGTGCCAGCAGTTTAAACAGGCTTTCCTACGAGCAGTACTTC.

The V gene is TRBV7-2, the J gene TRBJ2-2; 11 bases are shared with TRBD2. The J segment lost 4 bases and the V segment lost 10 bases, leaving 5 bases of the junction unmatched. The germline CDR1 and CDR2 sequences are SGHTA and FQGNSA. CDR3 size: 14 residues. CDR3 loop: CATIAGGPTGELFF. In DNA form, the CDR3 reads TGTGCCACCATAGCGGGGGGGCCCACCGGGGAGCTGTTTTTT.

V usage is TRBV29-1 and J usage is TRBJ1-3; D call uncertain. This CDR3 contains 13 residues. Deletions cut 4 bases from V and 4 bases from J, with 11 bases between. Looked up from germline, CDR1 is SQVTM and CDR2 is ANQGSEA. The CDR3 sequence: CSVGGGNGNTIYF. The CDR3 DNA reads as TGCAGCGTTGGGGGAGGGAACGGAAACACCATATATTTT.

The chain uses TRBV6-1 and TRBJ1-5; D possibly corresponds to TRBD1 (6 bases). Germline values: CDR1 MNHNS, CDR2 SASEGT. The CDR3 loop spans 13 amino acids. Trimming removed 4 bases from V and 4 bases from J, with 8 bases in between. Here the CDR3 reads CASSVQGNQPQHF. The CDR3 DNA follows: TGTGCCAGCAGTGTACAGGGTAATCAGCCCCAGCATTTT.

This chain's CDR3 is CASSGGTSGNTQYF. The DNA of the CDR3 is TGTGCCAGCAGCGGAGGGACTAGCGGGAATACGCAGTATTTT. J is TRBJ2-3 and V is TRBV9; TRBD2 aligns across 13 bases. This CDR3 spans 14 amino acids. Germline-derived CDR1 and CDR2 are SGDLS and YYNGEE. The J segment lost 7 bases and the V segment lost 3 bases, leaving 2 bases of the junction unmatched.

J is TRBJ1-6 and V is TRBV7-8, with 8 bases lining up with TRBD1. The CDR3 runs to 14 residues. Germline CDR1 reads SGHVS; CDR2 reads FQNEAQ. The J segment lost 7 bases and the V segment lost 6 bases, leaving 5 bases of the junction unmatched. The CDR3 loop is CASRAGQANSPLHF. CDR3 DNA sequence: TGTGCCAGCAGGGCGGGACAGGCCAATTCACCCCTCCACTTT.